Below, one TCR beta chain is given with its context. The data were obtained in a study of T cell repertoires in ileal Crohn's disease. The table came from immunoSEQ multiplex PCR; TCRdb's copy has only in-frame clones and leaves some out. The sample includes some 12,000 clones, around 76% of them seen just once. Trimming removed 6 bases at V and 6 bases at J, with 14 bases between. CDR1 and CDR2 from the germline V gene are MGHDK and SYGVNS. The CDR3 consists of 13 residues. The specimen was ileal tissue. The receptor's source is an adult with Crohn's disease. V usage is TRBV25-1 and J usage is TRBJ1-2; D perhaps matches TRBD1 (5 bases). CDR3 protein: CASRKGRGNGYTF. The CDR3 coding sequence is TGTGCCAGCAGGAAGGGGCGGGGAAATGGCTACACCTTC.